Listed here is a single T cell receptor beta chain. The record originates from a study of blood T cell repertoires in COVID-19. For the study at large: Spain, Italy and the United States supplied samples that represented acute and convalescent COVID-19.

Method: immunoSEQ multiplex PCR; TCRdb's copy keeps in-frame clones and lacks some. The data hold fewer than 120,000 clones, with approximately 70% observed a single time. The length of the CDR3 is 14 residues. V was pared by 3 bases and J by 5 bases, with 5 bases of the junction left unmatched. In germline, CDR1 is MNHNS, CDR2 SASEGT. The receptor was isolated from a woman aged 55 to 70 with acute or convalescent COVID-19. Sequences were obtained from peripheral blood. This rearrangement joins TRBV6-1 to TRBJ2-5, with TRBD1 identical over 8 bases. The CDR3 DNA follows: TGTGCCAGCAGTGAGACAGGGGCTTTCGAGACCCAGTACTTC. Protein product: CASSETGAFETQYF.